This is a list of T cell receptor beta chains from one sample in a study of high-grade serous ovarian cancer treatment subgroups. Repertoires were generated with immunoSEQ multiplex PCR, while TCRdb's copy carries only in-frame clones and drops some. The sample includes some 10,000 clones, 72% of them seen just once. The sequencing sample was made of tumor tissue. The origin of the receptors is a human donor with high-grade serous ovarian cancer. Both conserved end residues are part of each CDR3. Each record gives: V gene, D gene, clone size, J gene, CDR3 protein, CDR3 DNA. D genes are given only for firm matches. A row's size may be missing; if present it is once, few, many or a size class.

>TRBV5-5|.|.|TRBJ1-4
CASSLRAKEKLFF
TGTGCCAGCAGTCTAAGAGCGAAGGAAAAACTGTTTTTT
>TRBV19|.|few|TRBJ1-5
CASRSGGQPQHF
TGTGCCAGTAGGTCCGGTGGTCAGCCCCAGCATTTT
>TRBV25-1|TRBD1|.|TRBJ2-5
CASAWTGRETQYF
TGTGCCAGCGCCTGGACAGGGAGAGAGACCCAGTACTTC
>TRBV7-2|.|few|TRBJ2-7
CASSLIIADSYEQYF
TGTGCCAGCAGCTTAATAATCGCGGACTCCTACGAGCAGTACTTC
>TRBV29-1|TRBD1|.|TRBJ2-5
CSVLNPFDREQETQYF
TGCAGCGTCCTTAACCCGTTCGACAGGGAGCAAGAGACCCAGTACTTC
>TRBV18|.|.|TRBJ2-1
CASSPAEREQFF
TGTGCCAGCTCACCCGCTGAGAGAGAGCAGTTCTTC
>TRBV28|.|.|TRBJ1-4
CASSLAGDNEKLFF
TGTGCCAGCAGTTTAGCCGGGGACAATGAAAAACTGTTTTTT
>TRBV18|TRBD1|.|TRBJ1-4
CASSPPGQKNEKLFF
TGTGCCAGCTCACCACCGGGACAGAAAAATGAAAAACTGTTTTTT
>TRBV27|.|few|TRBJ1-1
CASGRTADMNTEAFF
TGTGCCAGCGGGCGGACGGCGGACATGAACACTGAAGCTTTCTTT
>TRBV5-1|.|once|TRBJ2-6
CASSLQVAPGANVLTF
TGCGCCAGCAGCTTGCAGGTGGCCCCTGGGGCCAACGTCCTGACTTTC
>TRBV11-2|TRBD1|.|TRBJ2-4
CASSPTGGNIQYF
TGTGCCAGCAGTCCAACAGGGGGGAACATTCAGTACTTC
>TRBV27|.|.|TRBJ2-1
CASSLFVVSSYNEQFF
TGTGCCAGCAGTCTCTTCGTTGTAAGCTCCTACAATGAGCAGTTCTTC
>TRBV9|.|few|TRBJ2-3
CASSVARGDLVRTDTQYF
TGTGCCAGCAGCGTAGCCAGGGGGGATTTAGTCCGCACAGATACGCAGTATTTT
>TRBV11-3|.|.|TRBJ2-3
CASSLEVSTDTQYF
TGTGCCAGCAGCTTAGAAGTCTCCACAGATACGCAGTATTTT
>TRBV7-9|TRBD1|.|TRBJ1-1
CASLGTGAKRNTEAFF
TGTGCCAGCCTCGGGACAGGAGCCAAGAGGAACACTGAAGCTTTCTTT
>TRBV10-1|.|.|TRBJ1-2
CASSEDPGRNSYGYTF
TGCGCCAGCAGTGAGGATCCGGGACGGAATTCATATGGCTACACCTTC
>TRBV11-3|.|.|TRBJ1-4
CASSLGTGPGNEKLFF
TGTGCCAGCAGCTTAGGCACGGGGCCAGGGAATGAAAAACTGTTTTTT
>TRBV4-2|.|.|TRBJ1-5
CASSQELSHSNQPQHF
TGTGCCAGCAGCCAAGAACTCAGCCATAGCAATCAGCCCCAGCATTTT
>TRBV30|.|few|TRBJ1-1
CAWIRQLNTEAFF
TGTGCCTGGATCAGGCAGCTAAACACTGAAGCTTTCTTT
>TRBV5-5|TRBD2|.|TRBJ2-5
CASSLGTSVETQYF
TGTGCCAGCAGCTTGGGGACTAGCGTTGAGACCCAGTACTTC
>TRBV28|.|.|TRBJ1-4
CASGRLGVNEKLFF
TGTGCCAGCGGACGGTTAGGCGTTAATGAAAAACTGTTTTTT
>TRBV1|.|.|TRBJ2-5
CTSSQRLADYQETQYF
TGCACCAGCAGCCAACGACTAGCGGATTATCAAGAGACCCAGTACTTC
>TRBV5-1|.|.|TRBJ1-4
CASSGGDLKKLFF
TGCGCCAGCAGCGGGGGGGACCTCAAAAAACTGTTTTTT
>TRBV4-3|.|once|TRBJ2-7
CASSPSDGYEQYF
TGCGCCAGCAGCCCTTCGGACGGGTACGAGCAGTACTTC
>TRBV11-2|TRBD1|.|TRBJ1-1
CASSLGGQGYTEAFF
TGTGCCAGCAGCTTAGGGGGACAGGGATACACTGAAGCTTTCTTT
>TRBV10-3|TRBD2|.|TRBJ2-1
CAIGLAGANEQFF
TGTGCCATCGGACTAGCGGGAGCCAATGAGCAGTTCTTC
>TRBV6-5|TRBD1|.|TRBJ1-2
CASSGEGRGYGYTF
TGTGCCAGCAGTGGTGAGGGCAGGGGGTATGGCTACACCTTC
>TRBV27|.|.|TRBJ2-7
CASSFGPGSTYEQYF
TGTGCCAGCAGTTTCGGACCAGGGTCAACCTACGAGCAGTACTTC
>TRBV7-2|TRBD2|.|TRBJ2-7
CASSLGLAGAGEQYF
TGTGCCAGCAGCCTGGGACTAGCGGGAGCCGGCGAGCAGTACTTC